This TCR beta chain appears in the sequencing data of a study of T cell responses to AZD1222 COVID-19 vaccine. This clone showed up just once. Antigen unknown. Study-wide points: Baseline serostatus was positive in only six AZD1222 recipients.

Using immunoSEQ multiplex PCR, the repertoire was profiled, and TCRdb retains in-frame clones only, with some absent. In the table there are 120,000 or so clones, approximately 86% of which are singletons. This clonotype was sampled from an adult who received the AZD1222 COVID-19 vaccine. Sequences were derived from peripheral blood, sampled 28 days after the second AZD1222 dose.

This chain's CDR3 is CASSLPTPYNEQFF. The DNA of the CDR3 is TGTGCCAGCAGCTTGCCGACACCTTACAATGAGCAGTTCTTC. This chain joins TRBV5-5 and TRBJ2-1; D remains ambiguous. Trimming removed 1 base from V and 4 bases from J, with 9 bases in between. This CDR3 contains 14 residues. Germline CDR1 reads SGHKS; CDR2 reads YYEKEE (reference sequence).